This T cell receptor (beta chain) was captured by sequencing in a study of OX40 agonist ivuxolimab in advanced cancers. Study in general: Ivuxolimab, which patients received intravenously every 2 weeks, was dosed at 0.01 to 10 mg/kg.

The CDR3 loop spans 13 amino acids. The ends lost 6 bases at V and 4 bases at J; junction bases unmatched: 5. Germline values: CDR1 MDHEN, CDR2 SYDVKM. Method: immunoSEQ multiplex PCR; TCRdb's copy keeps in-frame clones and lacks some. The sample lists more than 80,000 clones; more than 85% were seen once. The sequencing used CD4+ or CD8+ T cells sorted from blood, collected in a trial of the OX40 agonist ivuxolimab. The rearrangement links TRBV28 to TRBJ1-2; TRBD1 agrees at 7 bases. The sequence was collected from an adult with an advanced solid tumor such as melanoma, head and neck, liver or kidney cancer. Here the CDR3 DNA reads TGTGCCAGCAGAGGGACAGCGGTCTATGGCTACACCTTC. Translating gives CASRGTAVYGYTF.